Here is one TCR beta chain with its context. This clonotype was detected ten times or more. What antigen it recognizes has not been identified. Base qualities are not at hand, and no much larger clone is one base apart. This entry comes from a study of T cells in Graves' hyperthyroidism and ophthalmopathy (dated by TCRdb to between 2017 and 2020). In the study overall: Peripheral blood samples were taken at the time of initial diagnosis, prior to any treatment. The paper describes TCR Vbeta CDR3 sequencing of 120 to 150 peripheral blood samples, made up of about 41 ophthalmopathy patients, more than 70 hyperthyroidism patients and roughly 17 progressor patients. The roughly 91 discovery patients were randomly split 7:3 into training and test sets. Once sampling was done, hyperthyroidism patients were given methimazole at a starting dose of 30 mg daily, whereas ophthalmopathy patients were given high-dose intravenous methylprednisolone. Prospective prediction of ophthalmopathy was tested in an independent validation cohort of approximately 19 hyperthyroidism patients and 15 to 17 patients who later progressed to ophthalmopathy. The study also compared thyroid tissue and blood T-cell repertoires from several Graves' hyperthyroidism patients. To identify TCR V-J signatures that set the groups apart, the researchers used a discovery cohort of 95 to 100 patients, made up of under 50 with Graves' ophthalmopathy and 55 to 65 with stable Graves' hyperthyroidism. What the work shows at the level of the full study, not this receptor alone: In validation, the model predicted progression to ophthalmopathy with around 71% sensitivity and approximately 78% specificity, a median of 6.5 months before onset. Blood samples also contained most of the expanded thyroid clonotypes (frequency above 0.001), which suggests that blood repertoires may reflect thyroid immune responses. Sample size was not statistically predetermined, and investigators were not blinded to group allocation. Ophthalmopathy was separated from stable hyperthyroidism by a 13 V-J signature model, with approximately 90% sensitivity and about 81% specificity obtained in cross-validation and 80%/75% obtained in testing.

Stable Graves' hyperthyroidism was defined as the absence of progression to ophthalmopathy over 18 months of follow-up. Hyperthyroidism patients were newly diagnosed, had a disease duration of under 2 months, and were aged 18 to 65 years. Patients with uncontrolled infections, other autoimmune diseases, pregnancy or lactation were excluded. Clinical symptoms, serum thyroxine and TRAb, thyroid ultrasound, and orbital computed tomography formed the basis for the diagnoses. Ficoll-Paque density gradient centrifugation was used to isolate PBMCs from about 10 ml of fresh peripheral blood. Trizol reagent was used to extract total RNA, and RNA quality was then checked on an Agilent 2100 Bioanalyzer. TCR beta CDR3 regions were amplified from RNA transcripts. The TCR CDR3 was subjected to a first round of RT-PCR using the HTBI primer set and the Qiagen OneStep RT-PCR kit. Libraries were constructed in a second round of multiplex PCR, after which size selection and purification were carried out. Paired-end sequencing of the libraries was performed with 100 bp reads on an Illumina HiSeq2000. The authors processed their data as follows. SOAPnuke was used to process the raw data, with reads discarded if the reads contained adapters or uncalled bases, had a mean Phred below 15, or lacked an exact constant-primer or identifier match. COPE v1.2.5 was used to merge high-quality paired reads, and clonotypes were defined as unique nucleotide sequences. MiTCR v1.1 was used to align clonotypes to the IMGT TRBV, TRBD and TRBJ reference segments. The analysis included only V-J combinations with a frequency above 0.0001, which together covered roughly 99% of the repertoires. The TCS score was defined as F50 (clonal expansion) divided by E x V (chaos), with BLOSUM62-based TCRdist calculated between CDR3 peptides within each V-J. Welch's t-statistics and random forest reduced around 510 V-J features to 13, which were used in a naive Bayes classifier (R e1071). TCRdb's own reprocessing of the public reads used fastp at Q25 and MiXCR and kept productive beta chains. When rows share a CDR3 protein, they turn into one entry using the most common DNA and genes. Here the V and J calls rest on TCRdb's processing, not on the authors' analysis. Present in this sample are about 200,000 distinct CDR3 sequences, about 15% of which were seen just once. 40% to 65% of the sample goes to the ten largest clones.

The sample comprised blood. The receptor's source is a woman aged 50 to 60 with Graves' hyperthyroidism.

The nucleotide sequence is given as TGTGCCAGCAGCTTAGCCCTCGGGCTAGCGGGAGGCTGGACGCAGTATTTT. This is translated as CASSLALGLAGGWTQYF. Rearrangement joined TRBV11-3 to TRBJ2-3; the junction holds 11 bases that match TRBD2. The germline V gene encodes CDR1 SGHNT and CDR2 YENEEA. From cysteine to phenylalanine, the CDR3 is 17 amino acids long. Left in the record is the CDR3 DNA by itself, 51 bases read in frame from the first base. The germline V and J ends show losses of 1 base and 9 bases respectively, and no gene match explains 12 bases of the junction.